The TCR beta chain described here comes from a study of early T cells in non-severe SARS-CoV-2 infection. One entry per CDR3 protein results from TCRdb running MiXCR on the 5' RACE reads. In the table there are tens of thousands of distinct CDR3 sequences, 6.2% of which are singletons. Trimming shortened V by 3 bases and J by 2 bases, and 11 bases separated the two germline ends. The germline gives CDR1 MDHEN, CDR2 SYDVKM. The length of the CDR3 is 14 residues. This clonotype was counted many times. The V gene is TRBV28, the J gene TRBJ2-7, with D possibly TRBD2 on 6 matching bases. This material consisted of whole blood, taken at baseline. The sequence was collected from an adult who was a healthcare worker with PCR-confirmed SARS-CoV-2 infection or an uninfected control (not recorded which). CDR3 coding DNA: TGTGCCAGCAGTTTGGAGGGTTCCGCCTACGAGCAGTACTTC. It encodes CASSLEGSAYEQYF.